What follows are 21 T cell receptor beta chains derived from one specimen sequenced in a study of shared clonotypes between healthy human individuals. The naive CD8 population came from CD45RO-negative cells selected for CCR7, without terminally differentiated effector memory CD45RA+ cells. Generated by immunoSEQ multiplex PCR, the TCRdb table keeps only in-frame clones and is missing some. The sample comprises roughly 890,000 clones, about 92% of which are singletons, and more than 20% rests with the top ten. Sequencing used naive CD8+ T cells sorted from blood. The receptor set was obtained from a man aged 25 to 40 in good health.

The CDR3 nucleotides are TGTGCCAGCAGCAAAGCGGTGGACTCCCTTTACACCATATATTTT. It specifies CASSKAVDSLYTIYF. The chain recombines TRBV21-1 with TRBJ1-3. TRBV21-1 represents a pseudogene. The CDR3 runs 15 residues.

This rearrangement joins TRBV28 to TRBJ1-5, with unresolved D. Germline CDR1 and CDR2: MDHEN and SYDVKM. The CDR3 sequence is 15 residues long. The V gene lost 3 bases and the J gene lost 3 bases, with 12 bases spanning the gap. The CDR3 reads CASSFRREINQPQHF. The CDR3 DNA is TGTGCCAGCAGTTTTCGCAGAGAAATCAATCAGCCCCAGCATTTT.

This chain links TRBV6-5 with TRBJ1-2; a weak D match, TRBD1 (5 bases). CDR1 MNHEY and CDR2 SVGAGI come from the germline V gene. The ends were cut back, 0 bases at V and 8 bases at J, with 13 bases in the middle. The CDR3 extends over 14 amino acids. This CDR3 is CASSYSAGSSGYTF. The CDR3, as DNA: TGTGCCAGCAGTTACTCGGCAGGGAGCTCCGGCTACACCTTC.

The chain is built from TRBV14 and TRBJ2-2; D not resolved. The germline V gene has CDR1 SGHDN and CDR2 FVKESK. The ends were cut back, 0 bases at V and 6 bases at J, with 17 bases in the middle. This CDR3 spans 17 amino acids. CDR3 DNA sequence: TGTGCCAGCAGCCAAGATTCAAGGACGAAAGGCGCCGGGGAGCTGTTTTTT. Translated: CASSQDSRTKGAGELFF.

The CDR3 reads CASSLGTSGSADTQYF. In nucleotides, the CDR3 is TGTGCCAGCAGTTTAGGGACTAGCGGGAGCGCAGATACGCAGTATTTT. V and J are TRBV27 and TRBJ2-3, with TRBD2 matching 14 bases. From germline, CDR1 is MNHEY and CDR2 SMNVEV (reference sequence). V lost 2 bases and J lost 4; bases outside the gene matches: 2. The CDR3 is 16 residues long.

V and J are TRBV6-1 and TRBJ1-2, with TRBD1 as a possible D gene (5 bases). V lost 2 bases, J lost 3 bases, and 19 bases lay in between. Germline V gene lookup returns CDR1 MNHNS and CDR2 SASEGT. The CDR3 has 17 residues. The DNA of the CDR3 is TGTGCCAGCAGTGAATCCGTGGCAAGGGGCATATACTATGGCTACACCTTC. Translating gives CASSESVARGIYYGYTF.

CDR3 protein: CASSLVRLAEYSYEQYF. The DNA of the CDR3 is TGTGCCAGCAGCTTAGTTCGACTAGCGGAGTACTCCTACGAGCAGTACTTC. The chain combines TRBV7-2 with TRBJ2-7, with 9 bases that match TRBD2. J lost 0 bases, V lost 1 base, and 7 bases had no gene match. There are 17 residues in the CDR3. Germline V gene data show CDR1 as SGHTA and CDR2 as FQGNSA.

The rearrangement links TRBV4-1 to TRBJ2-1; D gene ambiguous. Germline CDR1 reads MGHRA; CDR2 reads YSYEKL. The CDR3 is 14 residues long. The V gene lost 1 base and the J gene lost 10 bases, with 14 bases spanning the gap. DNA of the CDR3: TGCGCCAGCAGCCAAGCTTTGATAATACACGAGCAGTTCTTC. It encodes CASSQALIIHEQFF.

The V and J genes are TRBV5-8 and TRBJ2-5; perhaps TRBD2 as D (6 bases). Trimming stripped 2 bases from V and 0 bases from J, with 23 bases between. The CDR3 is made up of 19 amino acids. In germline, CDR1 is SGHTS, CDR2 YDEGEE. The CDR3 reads CASSFRVWEVGEDQETQYF. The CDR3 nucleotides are TGTGCCAGCAGCTTCAGAGTGTGGGAGGTGGGTGAGGACCAAGAGACCCAGTACTTC.

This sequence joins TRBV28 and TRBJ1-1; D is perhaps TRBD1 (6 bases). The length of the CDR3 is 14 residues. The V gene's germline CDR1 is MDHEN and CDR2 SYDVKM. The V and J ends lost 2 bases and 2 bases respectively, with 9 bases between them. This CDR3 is CASSLPDSNTEAFF. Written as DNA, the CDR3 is TGTGCCAGCAGTTTACCGGACAGCAACACTGAAGCTTTCTTT.

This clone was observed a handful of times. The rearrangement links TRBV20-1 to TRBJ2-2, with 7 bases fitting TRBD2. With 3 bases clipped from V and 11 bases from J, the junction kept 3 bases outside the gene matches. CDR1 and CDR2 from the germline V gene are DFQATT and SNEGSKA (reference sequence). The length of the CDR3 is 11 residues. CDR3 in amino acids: CSASGRDELFF. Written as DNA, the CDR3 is TGCAGTGCTAGTGGGAGGGATGAGCTGTTTTTT.

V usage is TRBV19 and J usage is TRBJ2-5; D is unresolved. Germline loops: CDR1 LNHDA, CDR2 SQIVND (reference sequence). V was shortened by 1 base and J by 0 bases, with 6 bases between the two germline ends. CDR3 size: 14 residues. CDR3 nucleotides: TGTGCCAGTAGTATAGTCGCGGACCAAGAGACCCAGTACTTC. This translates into CASSIVADQETQYF.

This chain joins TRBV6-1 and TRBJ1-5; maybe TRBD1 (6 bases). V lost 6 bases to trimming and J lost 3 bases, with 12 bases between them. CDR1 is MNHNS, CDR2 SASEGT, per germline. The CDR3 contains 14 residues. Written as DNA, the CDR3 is TGTGCCAGCAGCAAACAGGGATTCAATCAGCCCCAGCATTTT. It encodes CASSKQGFNQPQHF.

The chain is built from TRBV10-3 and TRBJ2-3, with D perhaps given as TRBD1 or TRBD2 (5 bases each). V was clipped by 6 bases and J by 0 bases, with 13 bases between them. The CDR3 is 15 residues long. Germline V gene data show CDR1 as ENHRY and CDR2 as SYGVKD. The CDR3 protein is CAIRPGTQSTDTQYF. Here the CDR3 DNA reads TGTGCCATCAGGCCCGGGACGCAGAGCACAGATACGCAGTATTTT.

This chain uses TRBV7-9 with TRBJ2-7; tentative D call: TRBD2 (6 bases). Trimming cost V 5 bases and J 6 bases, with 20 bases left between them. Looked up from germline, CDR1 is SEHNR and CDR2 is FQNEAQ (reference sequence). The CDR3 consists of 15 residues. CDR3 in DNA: TGTGCCAGCAGCCCGCCGACTAGACAGCGCGGCGAGCAGTACTTC. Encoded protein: CASSPPTRQRGEQYF.

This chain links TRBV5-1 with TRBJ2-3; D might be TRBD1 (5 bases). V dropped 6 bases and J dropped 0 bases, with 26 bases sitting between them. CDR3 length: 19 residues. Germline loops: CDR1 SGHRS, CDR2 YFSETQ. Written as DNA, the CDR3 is TGCGCCAGCATCCAACCCTCCCTCAATGGTGGGGCTAGCACAGATACGCAGTATTTT. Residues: CASIQPSLNGGASTDTQYF.

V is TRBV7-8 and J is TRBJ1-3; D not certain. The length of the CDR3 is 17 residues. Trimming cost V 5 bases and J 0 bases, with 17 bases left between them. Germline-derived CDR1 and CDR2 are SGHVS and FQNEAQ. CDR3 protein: CASSRNIGLYSGNTIYF. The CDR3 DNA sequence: TGTGCCAGCAGCCGAAATATAGGACTTTACTCTGGAAACACCATATATTTT.

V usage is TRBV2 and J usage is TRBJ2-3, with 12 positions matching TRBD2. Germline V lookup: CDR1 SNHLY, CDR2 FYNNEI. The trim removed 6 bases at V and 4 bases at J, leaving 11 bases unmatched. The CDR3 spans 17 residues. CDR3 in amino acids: CASRTSGSGSQSDTQYF. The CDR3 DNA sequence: TGTGCCAGCAGGACTAGCGGGAGTGGCAGTCAATCAGATACGCAGTATTTT.

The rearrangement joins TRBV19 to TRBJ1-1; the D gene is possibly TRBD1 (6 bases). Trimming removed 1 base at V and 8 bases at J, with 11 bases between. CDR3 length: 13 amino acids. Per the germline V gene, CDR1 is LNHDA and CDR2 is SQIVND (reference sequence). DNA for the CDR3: TGTGCCAGTAGTATAGCAGGGGCCTCAGAAGCTTTCTTT. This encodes CASSIAGASEAFF.

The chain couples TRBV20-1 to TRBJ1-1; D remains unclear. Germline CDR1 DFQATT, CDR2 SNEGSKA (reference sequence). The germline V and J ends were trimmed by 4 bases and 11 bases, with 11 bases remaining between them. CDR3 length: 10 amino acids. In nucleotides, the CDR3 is TGCAGTGCTAACCGTAACGGGGCTTTCTTT. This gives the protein CSANRNGAFF.

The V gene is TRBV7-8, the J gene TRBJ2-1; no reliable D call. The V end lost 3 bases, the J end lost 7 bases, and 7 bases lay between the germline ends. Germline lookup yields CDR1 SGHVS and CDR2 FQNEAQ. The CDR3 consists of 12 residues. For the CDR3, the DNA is TGTGCCAGCAGCTTTCGACTGAATGAGCAGTTCTTC. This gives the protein CASSFRLNEQFF. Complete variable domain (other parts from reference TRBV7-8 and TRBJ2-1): GAGVSQSPRYKVAKRGQDVALRCDPISGHVSLFWYQQALGQGPEFLTYFQNEAQLDKSGLPSDRFFAERPEGSVSTLKIQRTQQEDSAVYLCASSFRLNEQFFGPGTRLTVL.